The entry below gives a single T cell receptor (beta chain) sequence along with its context. V lost 6 bases and J lost 4; bases outside the gene matches: 8. The CDR3 length is 14 residues. Per germline, CDR1 SGHTA and CDR2 FQGNSA. The method was immunoSEQ multiplex PCR; TCRdb's version includes in-frame clones alone and lacks a portion of them. The table has some 240,000 clones, roughly 76% seen once; the top ten hold around 7.5%. This sample is drawn from a study of blood T cell repertoires in COVID-19. The sample was peripheral blood. The sequence came from a woman of 80 years or more with COVID-19, enrolled during active disease. This chain connects TRBV7-2 to TRBJ2-7; 8 positions match TRBD1. Written as DNA, the CDR3 is TGTGCCAGCAGGCCCAATGGACAGGGATACGAGCAGTACTTC. It encodes CASRPNGQGYEQYF. The complete variable domain, with remaining parts taken from reference TRBV7-2 and TRBJ2-7, reads GAGVSQSPSNKVTEKGKDVELRCDPISGHTALYWYRQSLGQGLEFLIYFQGNSAPDKSGLPSDRFSAERTGGSVSTLTIQRTQQEDSAVYLCASRPNGQGYEQYFGPGTRLTVT.